This T cell receptor (beta chain) was profiled in a study of CD8+ T cells in alopecia areata. Study information: Percentage of affected scalp area was the basis on which treated patients' severity was scored.

Regarding the study as a whole: Having one nonresponder leaves uncertain how baseline CD8+ expansion relates to response. Under tofacitinib, fewer expanded CD8+ clones appeared among the top 100 scalp clones. During tofacitinib treatment, many expanded lesional clones remained in scalp and blood.

Concerning this clone: Its specificity is unknown.

Indicated treatment: oral pan-JAK inhibitor, 5-10 mg twice daily. It was cDNA, reverse transcribed from extracted RNA, that served as the sequencing template. Data came from immunoSEQ multiplex PCR; TCRdb stores just in-frame clones and leaves some out. The sample shows about 190,000 clones, around 60% of them seen only once. The V and J ends lost 8 bases and 2 bases respectively, with 14 bases between them. CDR1 and CDR2 (germline): MNHEY, SMNVEV (reference sequence). The length of the CDR3 is 14 residues. The clonotype comes from a human donor with alopecia areata. The V gene is TRBV27, the J gene TRBJ2-3; D is perhaps TRBD2 (5 bases). The sample in question was CD4+ T cells sorted from blood, obtained at week 4, from a patient treated with tofacitinib. CDR3 nucleotide sequence: TGTGCCAGCGCTAGAGGGATACACACAGATACGCAGTATTTT. Translation gives CASARGIHTDTQYF.